A selection of T cell receptor beta chains follows, all from one sample in a study of OX40 agonist ivuxolimab in advanced cancers. TCRdb keeps only in-frame clones here, not all; method: immunoSEQ multiplex PCR. In the table there are 53,000 or so clones, over 85% of which are singletons. The material sequenced was CD4+ or CD8+ T cells sorted from blood, taken in a trial of the OX40 agonist ivuxolimab. These TCRs come from an adult with an advanced solid tumor such as melanoma, head and neck, liver or kidney cancer. CDR3s include the opening cysteine and the closing phenylalanine or tryptophan. Each record gives: V gene, J gene, D gene, clone size, CDR3 DNA, CDR3 protein. A D gene is named only where the DNA matches it firmly. Only part of the rows carry a size: once, few, many, or a class if the clone is expanded.

>TRBV15|TRBJ2-2|-|-
TGTGCCACCAGCAACCGAAGACTCCCGAACACCGGGGAGCTGTTTTTT
CATSNRRLPNTGELFF
>TRBV15|TRBJ2-5|-|-
TGTGCCACCAGCACCCAGGAGAAGTCCACCCAGTACTTC
CATSTQEKSTQYF
>TRBV27|TRBJ2-3|-|-
TGTGCCAGCAACTTAAGGGCGCAGGGGAGGACAGATACGCAGTATTTT
CASNLRAQGRTDTQYF
>TRBV11-1|TRBJ2-1|-|-
TGTGCCAGCAGCTCTGGACCGCCGTACAATGAGCAGTTCTTC
CASSSGPPYNEQFF
>TRBV18|TRBJ1-5|-|once
TGTGCCAGCTCATCAGGGGCTTCAGAGGTTGGCAATCAGCCCCAGCATTTT
CASSSGASEVGNQPQHF
>TRBV27|TRBJ2-5|-|-
TGTGCCAGCAGTCCCATTAACGGTCTTCTTATCGAGACCCAGTACTTC
CASSPINGLLIETQYF
>TRBV5-8|TRBJ1-2|-|-
TGTGCCAGCAGCTTGGTTCAGACAGGCTACACCTTC
CASSLVQTGYTF
>TRBV19|TRBJ1-1|-|-
TGTGCCATCAGGGGTGGCACTGAAGCTTTCTTT
CAIRGGTEAFF
>TRBV6-5|TRBJ1-5|-|few
TGTGCCAGCAGTACTCAGGGTAATCAGCCCCAGCATTTT
CASSTQGNQPQHF
>TRBV6-6|TRBJ1-1|-|-
TGTGCCAGCAGTTACTCGATTGGACCTAACACTGAAGCTTTCTTT
CASSYSIGPNTEAFF
>TRBV9|TRBJ2-7|-|-
TGTGCCAGCAGCCCCCCGGGCTACGAGCAGTACTTC
CASSPPGYEQYF
>TRBV6-5|TRBJ1-1|-|-
TGTGCCAGCAGTTACTCCGGGGGCCTTGAGGCTTTCTTT
CASSYSGGLEAFF